This T cell receptor (beta chain) was sequenced in a study of cytomegalovirus exposure and HLA in healthy donors. Turning to the study itself: It was reported in a later analysis that the 100 to 150 validation repertoires used the same platform as the roughly 700 first-cohort repertoires.

Study observations and caveats: Some TCR beta chains (roughly 150 of them) were listed as cytomegalovirus-associated. Despite most TCR sequences being rare, some public TCRs occurred in many donors. CMV antigen specificity was confirmed in vitro for three CMV-associated chains.

As for this clone: Antigen: not known.

TCRdb's table, derived via immunoSEQ multiplex PCR, lists solely in-frame clones and lacks some. The data hold approximately 180,000 clones, with roughly 88% observed a single time. The length of the CDR3 is 11 residues. The V end lost 8 bases, the J end lost 6 bases, and 13 bases lay between the germline ends. Germline CDR1 reads DFQATT; CDR2 reads SNEGSKA (reference sequence). This receptor was taken from a woman under 30 in good health and CMV-seronegative. V is TRBV20-1 and J is TRBJ1-2; no firm D call. Material for sequencing was PBMCs. CDR3: CSSPDLDGYTF. For the CDR3, the DNA is TGCAGTAGCCCTGATTTGGATGGCTACACCTTC.